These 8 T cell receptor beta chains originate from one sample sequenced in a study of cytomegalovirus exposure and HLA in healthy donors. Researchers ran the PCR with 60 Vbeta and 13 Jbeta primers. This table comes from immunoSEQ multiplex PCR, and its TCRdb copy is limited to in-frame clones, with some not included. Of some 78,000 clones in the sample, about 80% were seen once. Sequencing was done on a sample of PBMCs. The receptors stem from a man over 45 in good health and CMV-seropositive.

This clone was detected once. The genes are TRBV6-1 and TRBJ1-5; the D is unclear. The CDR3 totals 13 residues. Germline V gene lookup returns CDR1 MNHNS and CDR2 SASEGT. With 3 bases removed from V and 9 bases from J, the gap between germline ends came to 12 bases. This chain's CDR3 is CASSEGGPGPQHF. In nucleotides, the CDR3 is TGTGCCAGCAGTGAGGGAGGCCCTGGGCCCCAGCATTTT.

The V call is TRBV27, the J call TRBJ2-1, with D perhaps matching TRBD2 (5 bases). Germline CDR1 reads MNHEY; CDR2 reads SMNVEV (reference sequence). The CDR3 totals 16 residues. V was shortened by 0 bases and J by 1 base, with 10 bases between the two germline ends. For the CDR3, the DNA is TGTGCCAGCAGTTTATCCCTAGCTGGGTCCTACAATGAGCAGTTCTTC. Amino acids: CASSLSLAGSYNEQFF.

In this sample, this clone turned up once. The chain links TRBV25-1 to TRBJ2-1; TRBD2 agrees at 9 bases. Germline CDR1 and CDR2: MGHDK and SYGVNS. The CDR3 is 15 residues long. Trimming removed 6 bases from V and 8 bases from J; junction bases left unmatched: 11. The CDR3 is CASRRSAGGPHEQFF. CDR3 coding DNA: TGTGCCAGCAGACGGTCGGCGGGAGGGCCCCATGAGCAGTTCTTC. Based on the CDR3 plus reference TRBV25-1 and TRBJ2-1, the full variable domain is EADIYQTPRYLVIGTGKKITLECSQTMGHDKMYWYQQDPGMELHLIHYSYGVNSTEKGDLSSESTVSRIRTEHFPLTLESARPSHTSQYLCASRRSAGGPHEQFFGPGTRLTVL.

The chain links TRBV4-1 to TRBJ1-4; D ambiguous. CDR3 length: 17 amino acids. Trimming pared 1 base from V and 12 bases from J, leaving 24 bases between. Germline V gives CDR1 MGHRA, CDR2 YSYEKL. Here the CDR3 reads CASSQGTPPQLIAELFF. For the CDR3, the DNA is TGCGCCAGCAGCCAAGGGACTCCACCCCAACTGATAGCGGAACTGTTTTTT.

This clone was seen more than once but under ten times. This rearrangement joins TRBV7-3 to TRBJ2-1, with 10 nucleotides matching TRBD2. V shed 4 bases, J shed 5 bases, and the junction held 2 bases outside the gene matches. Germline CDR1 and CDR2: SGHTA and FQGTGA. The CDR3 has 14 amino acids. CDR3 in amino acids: CASSSSGGNNEQFF. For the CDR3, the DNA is TGTGCCAGCAGCTCTAGCGGGGGTAACAATGAGCAGTTCTTC.

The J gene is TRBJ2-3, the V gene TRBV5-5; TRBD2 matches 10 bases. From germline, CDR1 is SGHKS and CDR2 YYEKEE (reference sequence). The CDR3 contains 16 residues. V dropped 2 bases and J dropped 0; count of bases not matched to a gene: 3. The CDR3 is CASSFASGSSTDTQYF. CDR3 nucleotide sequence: TGTGCCAGCAGCTTTGCTAGCGGGAGCAGCACAGATACGCAGTATTTT.

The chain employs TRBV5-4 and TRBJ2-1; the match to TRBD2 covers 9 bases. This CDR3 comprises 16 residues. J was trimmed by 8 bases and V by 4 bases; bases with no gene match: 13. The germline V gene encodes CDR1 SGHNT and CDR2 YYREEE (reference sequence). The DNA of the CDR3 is TGTGCCAGCAGCGCGCCTTCGGGACTAGCCGAGGATGAGCAGTTCTTC. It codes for CASSAPSGLAEDEQFF.

The CDR3 DNA sequence: TGCGCCAGCAGTGAGTCGTCCGGGACAGGGCAGTTCTTC. This gives the protein CASSESSGTGQFF. V and J are TRBV10-1 and TRBJ2-1; 8 nucleotides align to TRBD1. The germline V gene has CDR1 WNHNN and CDR2 SYGVQD (reference sequence). The CDR3 extends over 13 amino acids. Trimming took 0 bases from V and 12 from J; bases not matched to a gene: 4.